Below are 4 T cell receptor beta chains sequenced from a single sample in a study of OX40 agonist ivuxolimab in advanced cancers. Using immunoSEQ multiplex PCR, the repertoire was profiled, and TCRdb retains in-frame clones only, with some absent. The table lists roughly 25,000 clones, roughly 90% of them singletons. The starting material was CD4+ or CD8+ T cells sorted from blood, obtained in a trial of the OX40 agonist ivuxolimab. These receptors all come from an adult with an advanced solid tumor such as melanoma, head and neck, liver or kidney cancer.

J is TRBJ2-1 and V is TRBV19, with 13 bases identical to TRBD2. J lost 2 bases, V lost 2 bases, and 0 bases had no gene match. Germline V gene sequence: CDR1 LNHDA, CDR2 SQIVND (reference sequence). This CDR3 comprises 16 residues. CDR3 sequence reads: CASSITSGRAYNEQFF. The CDR3 DNA sequence: TGTGCCAGTAGTATAACTAGCGGGAGGGCCTACAATGAGCAGTTCTTC.

The gene calls are TRBV10-1 and TRBJ2-1; D uncertain. Germline V gene data show CDR1 as WNHNN and CDR2 as SYGVQD (reference sequence). The CDR3 runs to 14 residues. The V end was cut by 2 bases, the J end by 0 bases, with 5 bases between. The CDR3 spells CASSEDSSYNEQFF. The CDR3 coding sequence is TGCGCCAGCAGTGAGGATTCCTCCTACAATGAGCAGTTCTTC.

The chain uses TRBV28 and TRBJ2-3; D gene ambiguous. Trimming cost V 4 bases and J 0 bases, with 17 bases left between them. Germline CDR1 MDHEN, CDR2 SYDVKM. This CDR3 contains 17 residues. The CDR3 loop is CASSSSRLQTSTDTQYF. The CDR3 nucleotides read TGTGCCAGCAGTTCCTCCCGTCTCCAAACAAGCACAGATACGCAGTATTTT.

This chain links TRBV7-9 with TRBJ2-7; D tentatively fits TRBD1 or TRBD2 (6 bases each). V shed 3 bases and J shed 2 bases, with 11 bases lying between them. The CDR3 is made up of 14 amino acids. Germline CDR1 and CDR2: SEHNR and FQNEAQ (reference sequence). Written as DNA, the CDR3 is TGTGCCAGCAGCTTCGAGGGGGGAACCTACGAGCAGTACTTC. Translation: CASSFEGGTYEQYF.